This T cell receptor (beta chain) was captured by sequencing in a study of shared clonotypes between healthy human individuals. Study conclusions and caveats: Against clonotypes common to all four donors, non-shared ones had lower generation probabilities. Since donors were few, the genetic and exposure-history diversity represented was limited.

Every donor, a Caucasian adult, lived in Nashville, Tennessee. Germline values: CDR1 SGHNT, CDR2 YYREEE (reference sequence). V lost 3 bases, J lost 3 bases, and 3 bases stayed unmatched. This CDR3 has 14 amino acids. A remark on this clone: Its specificity is unknown.

Measured with immunoSEQ multiplex PCR; TCRdb has only the in-frame clones, and not every one. Of about 320,000 clones in the sample, over 75% are singletons; the top ten hold 15% to 20%. The rearrangement joins TRBV5-4 to TRBJ2-7; TRBD1 aligns across 10 bases. Sequencing was carried out using memory CD8+ T cells sorted from blood. Described subset: CD45RO+ cells pooled with CCR7-negative TemRA cells. The sequence derives from a man younger than 35 in good health. CDR3 residues: CASSWDRGNYEQYF. CDR3 DNA: TGTGCCAGCAGCTGGGACAGGGGAAACTACGAGCAGTACTTC.